The source of this T cell receptor (beta chain) is a study of T cells in Graves' hyperthyroidism and ophthalmopathy. Study details: Before any treatment, at initial diagnosis, peripheral blood was collected.

The table lists this clonotype with many counts. The antigen remains undetermined. CDR1 is DFQATT, CDR2 SNEGSKA, per germline (reference sequence). The CDR3 covers 12 residues. V was pared by 6 bases and J by 8 bases, with 8 bases of the junction left unmatched. From RNA transcripts, TCR beta CDR3 regions were amplified. Carried out on the TCR CDR3, a first-round RT-PCR used the HTBI primer set. One entry per CDR3 protein results from TCRdb running MiXCR on the multiplex PCR reads. This sample has hundreds of thousands of distinct CDR3 sequences, with 15% to 20% found just once. Findings and limits, study-wide: Blood also contained most expanded thyroid clonotypes above 0.001. A median roughly 6.6 months before onset, the model predicted ophthalmopathy.

The V gene is TRBV20-1, the J gene TRBJ1-2, with 8 bases identical to TRBD1. The source is a woman younger than 35 with Graves' hyperthyroidism. The sample comprised blood. CDR3 nucleotides: TGCAGTGCCGGACAGGGCAAGGGGGGCTACACCTTC. Its protein product is CSAGQGKGGYTF.